This TCR beta chain was found in a study of Ad26.COV2.S vaccination and SARS-CoV-2 variants. Treatment noted: 15 to 20 received Ad26.COV2.S at low or high dose, single or two shots; about 5 received placebo; per-sample allocation not given. Vaccine and placebo recipients were sampled on day 63 after the first injection. The CDR3 has 11 amino acids. Germline CDR1 and CDR2: GTSNPN and SVGIG (reference sequence). V was pared by 1 base and J by 5 bases, with 5 bases between. Some clones are missing from TCRdb's copy, which holds only in-frame ones; the method was immunoSEQ multiplex PCR. Altogether about half a million clones are present, 80% to 90% being singletons, with the ten largest covering around 1.8%.

This sequence was found in a person between 18 and 65 years old who received the Ad26.COV2.S COVID-19 vaccine or a placebo. The specimen was peripheral blood, collected in a trial of Ad26.COV2.S vaccine versus placebo. The chain recombines TRBV30 with TRBJ2-5; unclear D gene. CDR3 amino acids: CAWSAGETQYF. The CDR3 nucleotides are TGTGCCTGGAGTGCTGGGGAGACCCAGTACTTC.